The 18 T cell receptor beta chains in this list originate from one sample, sequenced in a study of regulatory T cells in long-lasting Graves disease. Time point: newly diagnosed GD, antithyroid drugs for less than 3 months. The TCR library was made from RNA extracted from PBMCs. Investigators prepared the TCR beta libraries by applying iRepertoire HTBI primers and Arm-PCR of CDR3 regions. From the multiplex PCR reads, TCRdb called clonotypes with MiXCR, one entry per CDR3 protein. Of around 240,000 distinct CDR3 sequences listed, 18% are singletons. These data were also filed under a second study, of T cells in Graves' hyperthyroidism and ophthalmopathy.

The material sequenced was peripheral blood mononuclear cells (PBMCs), taken at new diagnosis, from a patient treated with antithyroid drugs. These receptors all stem from a woman aged 25 to 45 with Graves disease.

This clonotype showed up many times. This chain uses TRBV6-2 or TRBV6-3 with TRBJ1-2, with 7 bases fitting TRBD1. The CDR3 has 16 amino acids. Germline V gene sequence: CDR1 MNHEY, CDR2 SVGEGT. Unmatched junction bases numbered 13, after V lost 5 bases and J lost 4 bases. In DNA, the CDR3 is TGTGCCAGCAGTACCAGATCTCCAGGGGGGCTCTATGGCTACACCTTC. Protein product: CASSTRSPGGLYGYTF.

This chain uses TRBV10-1 with TRBJ2-3; a weak D match, TRBD2 (7 bases). This CDR3 is 15 amino acids long. Trimming took 8 bases from V and 2 from J, leaving 17 bases between them. Germline CDR1 reads WNHNN; CDR2 reads SYGVQD (reference sequence). CDR3 region: CASSRGGLLTDTQYF. In nucleotides, the CDR3 is TGCGCCAGCTCTCGAGGGGGACTACTCACAGATACGCAGTATTTT.

This clonotype was counted many times. The V and J genes are TRBV11-2 and TRBJ1-1; D remains unclear. Trimming cost V 1 base and J 11 bases, with 11 bases left between them. The CDR3 loop spans 12 amino acids. In germline, CDR1 is SGHAT, CDR2 FQNNGV. The CDR3 sequence is CASSLGIREAFF. The CDR3 region has the DNA TGTGCCAGCAGCTTAGGAATCCGGGAGGCTTTCTTT.

Ten or more counts support this clonotype. J is TRBJ2-2 and V is TRBV7-3, with D unresolved. The CDR3 spans 15 residues. Germline V gene lookup returns CDR1 SGHTA and CDR2 FQGTGA. Trimming removed 5 bases at V and 2 bases at J, with 12 bases between. The CDR3 nucleotides are TGTGCCAGCAGCGCCGTTCCACCAAACACCGGGGAGCTGTTTTTT. This encodes CASSAVPPNTGELFF.

At least ten counts were recorded for this clonotype. This rearrangement joins TRBV5-1 to TRBJ2-1, with 7 bases aligning to TRBD1. V shed 7 bases, J shed 2 bases, and the junction held 9 bases outside the gene matches. CDR3 length: 15 amino acids. Germline-derived CDR1 and CDR2 are SGHRS and YFSETQ. The CDR3 coding sequence is TGCGCCAGCCGAGAGACAGGGCTCGCCTACAATGAGCAGTTCTTC. Translation: CASRETGLAYNEQFF.

This clonotype has a count of ten or more. The rearrangement joins TRBV7-9 to TRBJ1-4; D remains unclear. The CDR3 totals 13 residues. Trimming stripped 5 bases from V and 5 bases from J, with 9 bases between. The germline V gene has CDR1 SEHNR and CDR2 FQNEAQ (reference sequence). The CDR3 nucleotides read TGTGCCAGCAGCCACAGATCCAATGAAAAACTGTTTTTT. Its translation: CASSHRSNEKLFF.

This clonotype occurred many times. The V call is TRBV20-1, the J call TRBJ1-2; no definite D call. CDR3 length: 11 amino acids. The ends were cut back, 3 bases at V and 8 bases at J, with 10 bases in the middle. CDR1 and CDR2 (germline): DFQATT, SNEGSKA (reference sequence). CDR3 sequence (DNA): TGCAGTGCTAGTAGACCTCGGGGCTACACCTTC. It specifies CSASRPRGYTF.

This clonotype occurred many times. This chain connects TRBV6-1 to TRBJ1-3; 8 nucleotides agree with TRBD1. With 5 bases clipped from V and 3 bases from J, the junction kept 6 bases outside the gene matches. The V gene's germline CDR1 is MNHNS and CDR2 SASEGT. The CDR3 totals 15 residues. In DNA form, the CDR3 reads TGTGCCAGCAGTCGACAGGGGCTTGGTGGAAACACCATATATTTT. It yields the protein CASSRQGLGGNTIYF.

This sequence joins TRBV29-1 and TRBJ1-3; D is perhaps TRBD1 (5 bases). The CDR3 runs to 14 residues. Germline CDR1 is SQVTM and CDR2 is ANQGSEA. The V end lost 4 bases, the J end lost 3 bases, and 13 bases lay between the germline ends. As DNA, the CDR3 is TGCAGCGTTGGGGAGACAGCAAATGGAAACACCATATATTTT. It encodes CSVGETANGNTIYF.

With respect to this clonotype: A far larger clone lies a single base away; this is likely a read error. The chain recombines TRBV2 with TRBJ2-5; D is undetermined. The J call may be incorrect, as the DNA end agrees better with TRBJ2-7. The CDR3 length is 15 residues. Per the germline V gene, CDR1 is SNHLY and CDR2 is FYNNEI. CDR3 sequence reads: CASSEVLGFTCEQYF. The CDR3 nucleotides are TGTGCCAGCAGTGAAGTGTTGGGTTTCACCTGCGAGCAGTACTTC.

About this clonotype: At one boundary the junction diverges from the germline segment, which might be a read error. The chain combines TRBV6-1 with TRBJ2-1; 10 bases are shared with TRBD2. The CDR3 runs to 16 residues. CDR1 is MNHNS and CDR2 is SASEGT in the germline V gene. CDR3 sequence (DNA): TGTGCCAGCAGTCGCCGGGGTAGCGGGGGGTACAATGGGCAGTTCTTC. Translation: CASSRRGSGGYNGQFF.

This CDR3 is CASSLMYRGNTEAFF. For the CDR3, the DNA is TGTGCCAGCAGTTTAATGTACAGGGGGAACACTGAAGCTTTCTTT. The chain uses TRBV12-3 or TRBV12-4 and TRBJ1-1; 7 bases fit TRBD1. After removal of 2 bases from V and 1 base from J, the junction contained 4 bases not matched to a gene. The CDR3 is 15 amino acids.

This clonotype has more than one count but fewer than ten. V gene TRBV20-1 combines with J gene TRBJ1-6; a weak D match, TRBD1 (5 bases). V was shortened by 3 bases and J by 12 bases, with 18 bases between the two germline ends. Germline assignment: CDR1 DFQATT and CDR2 SNEGSKA (reference sequence). This CDR3 region has 14 residues. CDR3 protein: CSASYRQGGLPLHF. CDR3 nucleotides: TGCAGTGCTAGTTACCGGCAGGGCGGTTTACCCCTCCACTTT.

This clonotype was seen at least ten times. The V call is TRBV3-1, the J call TRBJ1-5; D is undetermined. The CDR3 extends over 15 amino acids. With 5 bases removed from V and 0 bases from J, the gap between germline ends came to 11 bases. Germline V CDR1 and CDR2: LGHDT, YNNKEL (reference sequence). CDR3: CASSATSNSNQPQHF. The CDR3 nucleotides are TGTGCCAGCAGCGCAACATCGAATAGCAATCAGCCCCAGCATTTT.

This clonotype was seen repeatedly, ten times or more. V and J are TRBV18 and TRBJ2-1, with 10 bases matching TRBD1. Germline V gives CDR1 KGHSH, CDR2 LQKENI. The CDR3 is 16 residues long. Unmatched junction bases numbered 2, after V lost 3 bases and J lost 0 bases. CDR3 bases: TGTGCCAGCTCACCGGGACAGGGGATCTCCTACAATGAGCAGTTCTTC. Amino acid sequence: CASSPGQGISYNEQFF.

This clonotype came up many times. The chain combines TRBV9 with TRBJ1-5; D is unresolved. V was clipped by 0 bases and J by 4 bases, with 5 bases between them. This CDR3 is 13 amino acids long. Germline values: CDR1 SGDLS, CDR2 YYNGEE. The CDR3 protein is CASSVGLNQPQHF. CDR3 sequence (DNA): TGTGCCAGCAGCGTAGGTCTAAATCAGCCCCAGCATTTT.

In this sample, this clonotype turned up many times. The rearrangement uses TRBV19 and TRBJ2-7; perhaps TRBD1 as D (5 bases). Per the germline V gene, CDR1 is LNHDA and CDR2 is SQIVND (reference sequence). V lost 5 bases, J lost 2 bases, and 13 bases lay in between. CDR3 length: 14 amino acids. As DNA, the CDR3 is TGTGCCAGTAGTGTCGCAGGGATTGCCTACGAGCAGTACTTC. Translation gives CASSVAGIAYEQYF.

The sample holds a few counts of this clonotype. This chain links TRBV6-2 or TRBV6-3 with TRBJ2-7, with D hard to call. Germline V lookup: CDR1 MNHEY, CDR2 SVGEGT. V was cut by 7 bases and J by 7 bases, with 11 bases left in between. This CDR3 has 11 amino acids. The CDR3 coding sequence is TGTGCCAGCACCGAAGGCGGTGAGCAGTACTTC. Translated: CASTEGGEQYF.